These 22 T cell receptor beta chains share one sample of origin, sequenced in a study of blood T cell repertoires in COVID-19. TCRdb keeps only in-frame clones here, not all; method: immunoSEQ multiplex PCR. The sample yields roughly 80,000 clones, around 84% seen once. The sequenced sample was peripheral blood. These receptor sequences come from a man aged 50 or older with acute or convalescent COVID-19.

The chain joins TRBV9 to TRBJ1-1; 7 bases are a match to TRBD1. The junction had 6 bases not matched to a gene; V was cut back by 2 bases and J by 5 bases. Germline V gene sequence: CDR1 SGDLS, CDR2 YYNGEE. The CDR3 is made up of 14 amino acids. The CDR3 coding sequence is TGTGCCAGCAGCGTGGGAGACAGGGTTACTGAAGCTTTCTTT. Translating it yields CASSVGDRVTEAFF.

This chain joins TRBV3-1 (or the pseudogene TRBV3-2) and TRBJ2-5; possibly TRBD1 for D (6 bases). This CDR3 has 15 amino acids. Germline V gives CDR1 LGHDT, CDR2 YNNKEL (reference sequence). The germline V and J ends were trimmed by 2 bases and 5 bases, with 15 bases remaining between them. The CDR3 bases are TGTGCCAGCAGCCAAACAGGGAATGTTGCGGAGACCCAGTACTTC. This codes for CASSQTGNVAETQYF.

The chain has TRBV27 and TRBJ1-2, with a possible D match to TRBD1 (6 bases). The ends were cut back, 5 bases at V and 3 bases at J, with 16 bases in the middle. The CDR3 loop spans 15 amino acids. Germline CDR1 reads MNHEY; CDR2 reads SMNVEV (reference sequence). The CDR3 DNA reads as TGTGCCAGCAGTCTTCTGGCTACAGGGCACTATGGCTACACCTTC. It yields the protein CASSLLATGHYGYTF.

The chain couples TRBV6-5 to TRBJ2-7; D may be TRBD1 (5 bases). With 3 bases removed from V and 7 bases from J, the gap between germline ends came to 13 bases. Per the germline V gene, CDR1 is MNHEY and CDR2 is SVGAGI. The CDR3 spans 13 residues. CDR3 nucleotides: TGTGCCAGCAGTTATTCGGCAGGGCGGGAGCAGTACTTC. This sequence encodes CASSYSAGREQYF.

This chain uses TRBV5-4 with TRBJ2-7, with TRBD1 as a possible D gene (6 bases). Germline V lookup: CDR1 SGHNT, CDR2 YYREEE (reference sequence). This CDR3 contains 15 residues. V gave up 4 bases and J gave up 3 bases, with 17 bases separating them. As DNA, the CDR3 is TGTGCCAGCAGCCCCGGGACACAGGGAATCTACGAGCAGTACTTC. Protein sequence: CASSPGTQGIYEQYF.

The rearrangement joins TRBV5-1 to TRBJ2-2; D possibly corresponds to TRBD1 (6 bases). V was shortened by 0 bases and J by 4 bases, with 13 bases between the two germline ends. Germline loops: CDR1 SGHRS, CDR2 YFSETQ. This CDR3 comprises 16 residues. CDR3 region: CASSLAQGTITGELFF. In nucleotides, the CDR3 is TGCGCCAGCAGCTTGGCCCAGGGGACGATCACCGGGGAGCTGTTTTTT.

The gene calls are TRBV6-6 and TRBJ1-5; tentative D call: TRBD1 (6 bases). V was cut by 7 bases and J by 6 bases, with 16 bases left in between. Germline CDR1 reads MNHNY; CDR2 reads SVGAGI (reference sequence). The CDR3 has 14 residues. CDR3 protein: CASTQGWGSQPQHF. In DNA, the CDR3 is TGTGCCAGCACCCAGGGGTGGGGGTCTCAGCCCCAGCATTTT.

The gene calls are TRBV27 and TRBJ2-1, with D possibly matching TRBD2 (5 bases). V dropped 3 bases and J dropped 0 bases, with 9 bases sitting between them. This CDR3 has 15 residues. The V gene's germline CDR1 is MNHEY and CDR2 SMNVEV (reference sequence). CDR3 region: CASSFGVFSYNEQFF. For the CDR3, the DNA is TGTGCCAGCAGTTTCGGGGTCTTCTCCTACAATGAGCAGTTCTTC.

This sequence joins TRBV6-4 and TRBJ2-7; perhaps TRBD1 as D (5 bases). CDR1 MRHNA and CDR2 SNTAGT come from the germline V gene. The germline V and J ends were trimmed by 2 bases and 2 bases, with 22 bases remaining between them. The CDR3 sequence is 18 residues long. CDR3 bases: TGTGCCAGCAGTGACATCGAAGGGTCAGGGTTGAATACCTACGAGCAGTACTTC. Translation: CASSDIEGSGLNTYEQYF.

The chain has TRBV28 and TRBJ1-2, with 7 bases aligning to TRBD1. CDR1 and CDR2 from the germline V gene are MDHEN and SYDVKM. After removal of 7 bases from V and 4 bases from J, the junction contained 9 bases not matched to a gene. The length of the CDR3 is 14 residues. DNA for the CDR3: TGTGCCAGCAACCCAGGGACAGCTTCCTATGGCTACACCTTC. This sequence encodes CASNPGTASYGYTF.

The chain employs TRBV29-1 and TRBJ1-4, with 8 bases that match TRBD1. CDR3 length: 13 residues. The trim removed 5 bases at V and 7 bases at J, leaving 6 bases unmatched. CDR1 and CDR2 from the germline V gene are SQVTM and ANQGSEA. CDR3 loop: CSVWARGPEKLFF. The CDR3 DNA reads TGCAGCGTTTGGGCCAGGGGGCCTGAAAAACTGTTTTTT.

The chain is built from TRBV4-3 and TRBJ2-2; 11 bases match TRBD2. CDR1 and CDR2 (germline): LGHNA, YSLEER. This CDR3 contains 18 residues. Trimming cost V 0 bases and J 0 bases; bases outside gene matches: 3. The CDR3 DNA reads as TGCGCCAGCAGCCAAGACCTAGCGGGAGGTACGAACACCGGGGAGCTGTTTTTT. This codes for CASSQDLAGGTNTGELFF.

The chain has TRBV27 and TRBJ1-5, with 7 bases fitting TRBD1. V trimming: 5 bases; J trimming: 2 bases; junction bases outside the gene matches: 0. The CDR3 totals 13 residues. The germline CDR1 and CDR2 sequences are MNHEY and SMNVEV (reference sequence). CDR3 in amino acids: CASSGTGNQPQHF. As DNA, the CDR3 is TGTGCCAGCAGTGGGACAGGCAATCAGCCCCAGCATTTT.

The V and J genes are TRBV7-2 and TRBJ1-1; 10 bases align to TRBD1. Germline V gives CDR1 SGHTA, CDR2 FQGNSA. V shed 5 bases and J 7 bases; nucleotides not matched to a gene: 10. The CDR3 runs 15 residues. The CDR3: CASSGRGGTGDEAFF. The CDR3 DNA reads as TGTGCCAGCAGCGGCCGGGGGGGGACAGGGGATGAAGCTTTCTTT.

The rearrangement joins TRBV7-9 to TRBJ2-7; unclear D gene. Germline lookup yields CDR1 SEHNR and CDR2 FQNEAQ (reference sequence). This CDR3 contains 11 residues. V lost 5 bases to trimming and J lost 3 bases, with 5 bases between them. CDR3 in amino acids: CASSPVYEQYF. The CDR3 bases are TGTGCCAGCAGCCCCGTCTACGAGCAGTACTTC. Filled out from reference TRBV7-9 and TRBJ2-7, the complete variable domain reads DTGVSQNPRHKITKRGQNVTFRCDPISEHNRLYWYRQTLGQGPEFLTYFQNEAQLEKSRLLSDRFSAERPKGSFSTLEIQRTEQGDSAMYLCASSPVYEQYFGPGTRLTVT.

This chain links TRBV29-1 with TRBJ1-2; D is perhaps TRBD1 (6 bases). In germline, CDR1 is SQVTM, CDR2 ANQGSEA. The CDR3 is made up of 16 amino acids. Trimming removed 0 bases at V and 6 bases at J, with 20 bases between. CDR3 sequence: CSVEDLLPGHLHGYTF. The CDR3 DNA sequence: TGCAGCGTTGAAGATCTGTTGCCGGGACATCTGCATGGCTACACCTTC.

The CDR3 DNA is TGTGCCAGCAGCCAAGATTGGGCGGGGGGGTCGAATGAGCAGTTCTTC. It specifies CASSQDWAGGSNEQFF. The chain joins TRBV3-1 (or the pseudogene TRBV3-2) to TRBJ2-1, with 9 bases identical to TRBD2. The CDR3 runs to 16 residues. The germline CDR1 and CDR2 sequences are LGHDT and YNNKEL (reference sequence). Trimming at V came to 0 bases and at J to 7 bases, leaving 7 bases not matched to a gene.

The chain joins TRBV6-5 to TRBJ1-2, with 8 bases that match TRBD1. The CDR3 has 15 amino acids. CDR1 and CDR2 (germline): MNHEY, SVGAGI. V was clipped by 2 bases and J by 4 bases; unmatched bases: 6. CDR3 loop: CASSYTSGQVYGYTF. In DNA, the CDR3 is TGTGCCAGCAGTTACACCTCGGGACAGGTCTATGGCTACACCTTC.

The chain is built from TRBV19 and TRBJ1-4, with D maybe TRBD1 (6 bases). Germline assignment: CDR1 LNHDA and CDR2 SQIVND (reference sequence). The CDR3 loop spans 15 amino acids. The V end was cut by 6 bases, the J end by 7 bases, with 18 bases between. The CDR3 region has the DNA TGTGCCAGTAGAGCAAGAGGGGGTAGTGGTGAAAAACTGTTTTTT. Its translation is CASRARGGSGEKLFF.

V and J are TRBV5-1 and TRBJ2-5; 8 bases agree with TRBD2. J lost 6 bases, V lost 0 bases, and 13 bases had no gene match. Germline V gene sequence: CDR1 SGHRS, CDR2 YFSETQ. The CDR3 has 17 residues. DNA of the CDR3: TGCGCCAGCAGCTTGGGTGGACTAGCTTCCCTAAAGCAGACCCAGTACTTC. Protein sequence: CASSLGGLASLKQTQYF.

V usage is TRBV6-5 and J usage is TRBJ1-4; D possibly corresponds to TRBD1 (6 bases). The CDR3 spans 13 residues. Between the trimmed V and J ends, which lost 6 bases and 8 bases, there was a span of 13 bases. Germline loops: CDR1 MNHEY, CDR2 SVGAGI. The chain's CDR3 is CASRDLGGEKLFF. The CDR3 nucleotides are TGTGCCAGCAGGGACTTAGGGGGAGAAAAACTGTTTTTT.

J is TRBJ2-3 and V is TRBV18; 9 bases line up with TRBD2. The germline V gene has CDR1 KGHSH and CDR2 LQKENI. The CDR3 contains 16 residues. V was pared by 8 bases and J by 0 bases, with 9 bases of the junction left unmatched. CDR3 sequence reads: CASGPFSGGSTDTQYF. CDR3 sequence (DNA): TGTGCCAGCGGCCCCTTTAGCGGGGGCAGCACAGATACGCAGTATTTT.